This T cell receptor (beta chain) was captured in a study of Graves' ophthalmopathy and Graves' hyperthyroidism. Background on the study: Before any treatment, peripheral blood was taken at the initial diagnosis. Study-level points and caveats: Among thyroid clonotypes expanded above 0.001 frequency, most also appeared in blood.

This clonotype was seen ten or more times. Its antigen is unknown. Researchers took RNA transcripts and amplified TCR beta CDR3 regions from them. After a first-round RT-PCR with HTBI primers, a second-round multiplex PCR was run. TCRdb passed the multiplex PCR reads through MiXCR, listing each CDR3 protein once. The profile shows roughly 480,000 distinct CDR3 sequences, roughly an eighth of them singletons. This CDR3 spans 10 amino acids. The V gene lost 9 bases and the J gene lost 5 bases, with 6 bases spanning the gap. Germline lookup yields CDR1 KGHDR and CDR2 SFDVKD. The source material was blood. The V call is TRBV24-1, the J call TRBJ2-5; D remains ambiguous. This sequence originates from a woman between 25 and 40 years old with Graves' ophthalmopathy. The CDR3 coding sequence is TGTGCCACCCCTTGTGAGACCCAGTACTTC. Translating it yields CATPCETQYF.